A single sample is the source of the 20 T cell receptor beta chains below, sequenced in a study of T cell responses to AZD1222 COVID-19 vaccine. Sequenced by immunoSEQ multiplex PCR; TCRdb stores in-frame clones only, minus some. Altogether under 200,000 clones are present, over 85% being singletons, with the ten largest covering 3.6%. The sequences come from peripheral blood, collected 28 days after the second dose of the MenACWY control vaccine. The source is an adult who received the MenACWY meningococcal vaccine as a control.

This chain uses TRBV24-1 with TRBJ1-5, with D possibly TRBD1 on 5 matching bases. The CDR3 spans 17 residues. CDR1 and CDR2 from the germline V gene are KGHDR and SFDVKD. Trimming stripped 3 bases from V and 0 bases from J, with 14 bases between. In nucleotides, the CDR3 is TGTGCCACCAGTGATGCGCGGGGGGTAGGTAGCAATCAGCCCCAGCATTTT. Protein sequence: CATSDARGVGSNQPQHF.

V usage is TRBV23-1 and J usage is TRBJ1-1, with 7 bases identical to TRBD1. TRBV23-1 is filed as an ORF, its function uncertain. The CDR3 runs to 14 residues. J gave up 2 bases and V 11 bases, and 11 bases lay outside the gene matches. The CDR3 coding sequence is TGCGCCGGCTCGCACGCAGGGGGAAACACTGAAGCTTTCTTT. It yields the protein CAGSHAGGNTEAFF.

The chain links TRBV15 to TRBJ1-2; D ambiguous. This CDR3 is 14 amino acids long. Trimming stripped 0 bases from V and 5 bases from J, with 10 bases between. The germline CDR1 and CDR2 sequences are LNHNV and YYDKDF (reference sequence). The CDR3 nucleotides are TGTGCCACCAGCAGAGATATACTCTGGTATGGCTACACCTTC. Translating it yields CATSRDILWYGYTF.

The genes are TRBV10-1 and TRBJ1-4; unclear D gene. This CDR3 has 13 residues. In germline, CDR1 is WNHNN, CDR2 SYGVQD (reference sequence). V was shortened by 6 bases and J by 5 bases, with 10 bases between the two germline ends. The CDR3 DNA is TGCGCCAGCAGGCTGGACGGGAATGAAAAACTGTTTTTT. Its translation: CASRLDGNEKLFF.

This chain joins TRBV7-8 and TRBJ2-7, with a possible D match to TRBD1 (5 bases). Germline V gene data show CDR1 as SGHVS and CDR2 as FQNEAQ. The CDR3 extends over 15 amino acids. V was clipped by 5 bases and J by 2 bases, with 16 bases between them. CDR3 DNA: TGTGCCAGCAGCCTGCGGTGGGGCAGCACCTACGAGCAGTACTTC. Encoded protein: CASSLRWGSTYEQYF.

The chain carries TRBV18 and TRBJ2-7; 8 bases are shared with TRBD1. The CDR3 contains 15 residues. V was pared by 4 bases and J by 1 base, with 6 bases of the junction left unmatched. Germline V gives CDR1 KGHSH, CDR2 LQKENI. The CDR3 reads CASSLRQGWSYEQYF. The CDR3 DNA follows: TGTGCCAGCTCACTCCGACAGGGGTGGTCCTACGAGCAGTACTTC.

In its sample, this clone was seen once. This sequence joins TRBV6-2 or TRBV6-3 and TRBJ2-1, with D possibly called TRBD1 or TRBD2 (5 bases each). Germline CDR1 reads MNHEY; CDR2 reads SVGEGT. The V end lost 4 bases, the J end lost 4 bases, and 5 bases lay between the germline ends. CDR3 size: 12 residues. The CDR3: CASSWGYNEQFF. Here the CDR3 DNA reads TGTGCCAGCAGTTGGGGGTACAATGAGCAGTTCTTC.

This chain links TRBV9 with TRBJ2-1; D not certain. The length of the CDR3 is 15 residues. In germline, CDR1 is SGDLS, CDR2 YYNGEE. V lost 2 bases and J lost 0, with 9 bases in between. CDR3 DNA: TGTGCCAGCAGCGTTTCCCTGAGCTCCTACAATGAGCAGTTCTTC. It translates to CASSVSLSSYNEQFF.

The chain links TRBV18 to TRBJ2-2; D not certain. The CDR3 contains 18 residues. V gave up 4 bases and J gave up 2 bases, with 20 bases separating them. Germline V gives CDR1 KGHSH, CDR2 LQKENI. The CDR3 loop reads CASSQERVGWSNTGELFF. The CDR3 DNA reads TGTGCCAGCTCACAAGAACGTGTAGGGTGGTCCAACACCGGGGAGCTGTTTTTT.

The rearrangement joins TRBV6-6 to TRBJ1-2; the D gene is possibly TRBD1 (6 bases). In germline, CDR1 is MNHNY, CDR2 SVGAGI (reference sequence). Trimming took 2 bases from V and 6 from J, leaving 10 bases between them. The CDR3 is 13 residues long. The CDR3 DNA is TGTGCCAGCAGTTACCAGGGGAGCGATGGCTACACCTTC. Its translation is CASSYQGSDGYTF.

The V call is TRBV13, the J call TRBJ1-1, with D unresolved. Germline V gives CDR1 PRHDT, CDR2 FYEKMQ (reference sequence). The CDR3 contains 12 residues. Trimming left V 5 bases short and J 2 bases short, with 6 bases between. CDR3 region: CASSVDNTEAFF. The CDR3 region has the DNA TGTGCCAGCAGCGTGGACAACACTGAAGCTTTCTTT.

The rearrangement links TRBV5-1 to TRBJ2-2; D is undetermined. Germline CDR1 is SGHRS and CDR2 is YFSETQ. The CDR3 loop spans 15 amino acids. V was trimmed by 0 bases and J by 2 bases, leaving 8 bases between them. The CDR3 loop is CASSLAEDNTGELFF. Here the CDR3 DNA reads TGCGCCAGCAGCTTGGCCGAGGACAACACCGGGGAGCTGTTTTTT.

As concerns this clone: Sequence at one end of the junction differs from germline and may be a read error. V gene TRBV7-9 combines with J gene TRBJ2-1, with a tentative D call TRBD2 (6 bases). Germline V gene data show CDR1 as SEHNR and CDR2 as FQNEAQ (reference sequence). CDR3 length equals 14 residues. As DNA, the CDR3 is TGTGCCAGCGGCTTAGCCGGGAGAGCCAATGAGCAGTTCTTC. Encoded protein: CASGLAGRANEQFF.

The rearrangement joins TRBV24-1 to TRBJ2-2; TRBD2 agrees at 11 bases. The CDR3 length is 20 residues. Germline CDR1 and CDR2: KGHDR and SFDVKD. V gave up 3 bases and J gave up 5 bases; unmatched junction bases: 16. CDR3 amino acids: CATSDRGGTSGASVTGELFF. CDR3 in DNA: TGTGCCACCAGTGATCGAGGCGGGACTAGCGGAGCCTCAGTAACCGGGGAGCTGTTTTTT.

V usage is TRBV27 and J usage is TRBJ2-1, with D unclear. The CDR3 is made up of 14 amino acids. Deletions cut 5 bases from V and 2 bases from J, with 10 bases between. Germline V gene lookup returns CDR1 MNHEY and CDR2 SMNVEV (reference sequence). The DNA of the CDR3 is TGTGCCAGCAGTCCCTTCCTTCCCTACAATGAGCAGTTCTTC. It specifies CASSPFLPYNEQFF.

The chain combines TRBV5-6 with TRBJ2-3; 10 nucleotides align to TRBD2. This CDR3 spans 16 amino acids. The germline CDR1 and CDR2 sequences are SGHDT and YYEEEE. With V trimmed by 0 bases and J by 5 bases, 6 bases remained unmatched. The CDR3 is CASSLVPAGGGDTQYF. For the CDR3, the DNA is TGTGCCAGCAGCTTGGTTCCAGCGGGAGGGGGAGATACGCAGTATTTT.

The gene calls are TRBV7-9 and TRBJ2-1, with 8 bases identical to TRBD1. V lost 2 bases and J lost 10; bases outside the gene matches: 13. There are 16 residues in the CDR3. The germline CDR1 and CDR2 sequences are SEHNR and FQNEAQ (reference sequence). CDR3 protein: CASSLLGDRHKEEQFF. CDR3 coding DNA: TGTGCCAGCAGCTTATTGGGGGACAGGCATAAGGAGGAGCAGTTCTTC.

The chain combines TRBV25-1 with TRBJ2-7; 9 bases agree with TRBD1. Germline values: CDR1 MGHDK, CDR2 SYGVNS. There are 12 residues in the CDR3. Unmatched junction bases numbered 1, after V lost 6 bases and J lost 4 bases. As DNA, the CDR3 is TGTGCCAGCAGAGGACAGGGGTACGAGCAGTACTTC. Its translation: CASRGQGYEQYF.

This chain uses TRBV11-3 with TRBJ2-5, with 12 bases lining up with TRBD2. Germline V lookup: CDR1 SGHNT, CDR2 YENEEA. The CDR3 is 17 amino acids. Losses at the gene ends were 5 bases for V and 1 base for J; bases not matched to a gene: 8. The CDR3 nucleotides are TGTGCCAGCAGCCCAGGGACTAGCGGGTATGGCCAAGAGACCCAGTACTTC. Translated, it gives CASSPGTSGYGQETQYF.

The chain couples TRBV5-6 to TRBJ1-5; 7 positions agree with TRBD1. The CDR3 contains 14 residues. Unmatched junction bases numbered 6, after V lost 0 bases and J lost 9 bases. Germline V lookup: CDR1 SGHDT, CDR2 YYEEEE. The CDR3 spells CASSLGRGVRPQHF. CDR3 bases: TGTGCCAGCAGCTTGGGCAGGGGGGTTAGGCCCCAGCATTTT.